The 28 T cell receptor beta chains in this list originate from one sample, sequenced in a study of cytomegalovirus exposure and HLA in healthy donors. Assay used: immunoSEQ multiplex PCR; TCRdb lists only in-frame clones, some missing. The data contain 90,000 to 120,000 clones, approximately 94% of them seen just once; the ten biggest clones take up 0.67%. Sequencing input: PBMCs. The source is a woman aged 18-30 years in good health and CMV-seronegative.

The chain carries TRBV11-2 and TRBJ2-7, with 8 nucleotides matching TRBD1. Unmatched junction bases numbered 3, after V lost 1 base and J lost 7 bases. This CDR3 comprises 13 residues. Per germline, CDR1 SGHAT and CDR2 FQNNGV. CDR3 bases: TGTGCCAGCAGCTTAGGGGGACAGGCTGAGCAGTACTTC. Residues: CASSLGGQAEQYF.

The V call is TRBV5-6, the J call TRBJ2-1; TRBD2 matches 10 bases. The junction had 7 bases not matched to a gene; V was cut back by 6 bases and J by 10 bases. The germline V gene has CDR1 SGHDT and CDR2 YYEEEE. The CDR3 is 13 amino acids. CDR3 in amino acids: CASKSSGGAEQFF. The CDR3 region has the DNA TGTGCCAGCAAGTCCAGCGGGGGGGCAGAGCAGTTCTTC.

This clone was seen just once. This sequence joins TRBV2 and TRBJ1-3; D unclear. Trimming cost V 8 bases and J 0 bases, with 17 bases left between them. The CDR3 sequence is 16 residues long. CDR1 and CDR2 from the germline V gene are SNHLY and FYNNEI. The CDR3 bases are TGTGCCAGCGCGGAACACTCAGTGAGCTCTGGAAACACCATATATTTT. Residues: CASAEHSVSSGNTIYF.

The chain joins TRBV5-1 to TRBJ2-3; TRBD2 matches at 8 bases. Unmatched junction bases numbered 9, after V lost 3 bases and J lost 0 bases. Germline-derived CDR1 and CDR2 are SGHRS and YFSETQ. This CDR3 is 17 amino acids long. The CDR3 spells CASSSTPRLASTDTQYF. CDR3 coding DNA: TGCGCCAGCAGCTCAACACCTAGACTAGCGAGCACAGATACGCAGTATTTT.

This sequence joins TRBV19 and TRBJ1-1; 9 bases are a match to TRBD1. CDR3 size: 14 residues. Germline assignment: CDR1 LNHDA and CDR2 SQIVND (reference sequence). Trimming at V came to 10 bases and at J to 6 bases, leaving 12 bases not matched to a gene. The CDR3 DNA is TGTGCCAACCAACAGGGGGCTGTTTTCGCTGAAGCTTTCTTT. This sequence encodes CANQQGAVFAEAFF.

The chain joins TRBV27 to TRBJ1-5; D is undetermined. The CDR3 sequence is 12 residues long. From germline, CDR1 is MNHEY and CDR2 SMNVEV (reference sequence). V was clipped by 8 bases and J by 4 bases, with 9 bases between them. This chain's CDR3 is CASAFGNQPQHF. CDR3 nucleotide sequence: TGTGCCAGCGCTTTCGGGAATCAGCCCCAGCATTTT.

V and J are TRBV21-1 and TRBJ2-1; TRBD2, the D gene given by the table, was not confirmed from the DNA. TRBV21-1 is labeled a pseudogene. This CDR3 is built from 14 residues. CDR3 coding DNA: TGTGCCAGCACCAGAGGTTCCTTCTACAATGAGCAGTTCTTC. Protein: CASTRGSFYNEQFF.

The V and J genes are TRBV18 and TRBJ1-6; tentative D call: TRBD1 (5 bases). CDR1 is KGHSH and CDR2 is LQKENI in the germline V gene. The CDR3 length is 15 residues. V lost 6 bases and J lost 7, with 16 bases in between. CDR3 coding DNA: TGTGCCAGCTCCCCGTCGGCAGGGAGGAATTCACCCCTCCACTTT. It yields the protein CASSPSAGRNSPLHF.

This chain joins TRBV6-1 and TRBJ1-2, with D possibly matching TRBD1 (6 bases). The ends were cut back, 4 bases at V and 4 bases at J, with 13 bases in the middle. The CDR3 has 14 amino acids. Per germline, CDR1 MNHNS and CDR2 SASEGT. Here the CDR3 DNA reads TGTGCCAGCAGTGGTGGACAGCCCTCCTATGGCTACACCTTC. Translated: CASSGGQPSYGYTF.

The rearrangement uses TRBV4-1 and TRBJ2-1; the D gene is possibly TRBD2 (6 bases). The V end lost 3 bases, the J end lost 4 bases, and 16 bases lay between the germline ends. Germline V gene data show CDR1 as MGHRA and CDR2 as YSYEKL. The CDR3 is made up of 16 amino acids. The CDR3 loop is CASSQGGLKGYNEQFF. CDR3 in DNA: TGCGCCAGCAGCCAGGGGGGACTTAAGGGGTACAATGAGCAGTTCTTC.

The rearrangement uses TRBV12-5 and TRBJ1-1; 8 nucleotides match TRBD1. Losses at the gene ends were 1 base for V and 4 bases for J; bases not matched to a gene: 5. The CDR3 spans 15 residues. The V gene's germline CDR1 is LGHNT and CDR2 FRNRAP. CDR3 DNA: TGTGCTAGTGGTTTGGGACAGGGGAGAAGCACTGAAGCTTTCTTT. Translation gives CASGLGQGRSTEAFF.

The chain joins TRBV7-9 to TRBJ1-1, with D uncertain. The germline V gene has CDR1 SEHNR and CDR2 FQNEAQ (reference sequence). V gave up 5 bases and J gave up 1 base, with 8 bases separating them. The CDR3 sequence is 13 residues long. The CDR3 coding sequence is TGTGCCAGCAGCCGATCAGAGAACACTGAAGCTTTCTTT. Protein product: CASSRSENTEAFF.

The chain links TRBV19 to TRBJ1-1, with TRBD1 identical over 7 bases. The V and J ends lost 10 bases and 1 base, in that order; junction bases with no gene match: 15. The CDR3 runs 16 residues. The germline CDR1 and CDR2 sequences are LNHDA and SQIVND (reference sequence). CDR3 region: CATSGRTGRPNTEAFF. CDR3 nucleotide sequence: TGTGCCACAAGTGGACGGACAGGCCGCCCGAACACTGAAGCTTTCTTT.

The CDR3 bases are TGTGCCAGCAGCTTGGCACTGGCTAACTATGGCTACACCTTC. Protein: CASSLALANYGYTF. The gene calls are TRBV5-4 and TRBJ1-2, with no clear D. The V and J ends lost 0 bases and 0 bases respectively, with 6 bases between them. CDR3 length equals 14 residues. From germline, CDR1 is SGHNT and CDR2 YYREEE (reference sequence).

The CDR3, as DNA: TGTGCCACCAGCAGTACTGTACAGGGGGGTGTAGGGAATCAGCCCCAGCATTTT. Its protein is CATSSTVQGGVGNQPQHF. The rearrangement links TRBV15 to TRBJ1-5; 8 bases are shared with TRBD1. With V trimmed by 3 bases and J by 4 bases, 14 bases remained unmatched. Germline loops: CDR1 LNHNV, CDR2 YYDKDF (reference sequence). The CDR3 totals 18 residues. Looking up the rest from reference TRBV15 and TRBJ1-5 gives the full variable domain: DAMVIQNPRYQVTQFGKPVTLSCSQTLNHNVMYWYQQKSSQAPKLLFHYYDKDFNNEADTPDNFQSRRPNTSFCFLDIRSPGLGDTAMYLCATSSTVQGGVGNQPQHFGDGTRLSIL.

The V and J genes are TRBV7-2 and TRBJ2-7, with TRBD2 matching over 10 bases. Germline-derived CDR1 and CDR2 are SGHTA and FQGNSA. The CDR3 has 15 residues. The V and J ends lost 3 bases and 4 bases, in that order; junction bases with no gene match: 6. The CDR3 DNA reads TGTGCCAGCAGCTTTTCTAGCGGGGGATTTTACGAGCAGTACTTC. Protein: CASSFSSGGFYEQYF.

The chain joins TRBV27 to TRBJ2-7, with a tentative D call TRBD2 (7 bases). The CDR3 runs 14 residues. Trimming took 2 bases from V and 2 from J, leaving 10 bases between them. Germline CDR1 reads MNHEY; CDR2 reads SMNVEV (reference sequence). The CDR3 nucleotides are TGTGCCAGCAGTTTAAAGGGGGGGCCCTACGAGCAGTACTTC. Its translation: CASSLKGGPYEQYF.

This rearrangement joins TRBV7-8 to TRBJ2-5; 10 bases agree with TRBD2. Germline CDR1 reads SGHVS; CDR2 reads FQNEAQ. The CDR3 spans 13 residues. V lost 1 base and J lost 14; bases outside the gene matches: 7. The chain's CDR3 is CASSLVGSGGPYF. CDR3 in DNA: TGTGCCAGCAGCTTAGTTGGTAGCGGGGGGCCCTACTTC.

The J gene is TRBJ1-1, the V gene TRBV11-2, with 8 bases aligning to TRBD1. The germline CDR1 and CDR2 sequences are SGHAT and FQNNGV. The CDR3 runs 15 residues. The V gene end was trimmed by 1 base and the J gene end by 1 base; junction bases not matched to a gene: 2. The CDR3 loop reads CASSLGGQANTEAFF. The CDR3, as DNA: TGTGCCAGCAGCTTAGGGGGACAGGCGAACACTGAAGCTTTCTTT.

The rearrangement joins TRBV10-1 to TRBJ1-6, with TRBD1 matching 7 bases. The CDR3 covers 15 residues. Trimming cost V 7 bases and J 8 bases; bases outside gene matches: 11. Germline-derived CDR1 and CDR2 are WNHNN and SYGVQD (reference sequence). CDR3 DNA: TGCGCCAGCACCCCTACTGGGACAGAGCATTCACCCCTCCACTTT. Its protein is CASTPTGTEHSPLHF.

For the CDR3, the DNA is TGTGCCAGCAGGAAACTAGCGGGGGAGGTCTACGAGCAGTACTTC. Amino acids: CASRKLAGEVYEQYF. V gene TRBV2 combines with J gene TRBJ2-7; 11 nucleotides agree with TRBD2. The trim removed 6 bases at V and 3 bases at J, leaving 7 bases unmatched. The CDR3 has 15 amino acids. Germline values: CDR1 SNHLY, CDR2 FYNNEI.

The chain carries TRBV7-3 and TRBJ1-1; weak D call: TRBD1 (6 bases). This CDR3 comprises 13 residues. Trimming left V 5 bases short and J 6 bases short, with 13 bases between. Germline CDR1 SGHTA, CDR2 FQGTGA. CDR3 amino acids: CASSTGPSAEAFF. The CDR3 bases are TGTGCCAGCAGCACAGGGCCGAGTGCTGAAGCTTTCTTT.

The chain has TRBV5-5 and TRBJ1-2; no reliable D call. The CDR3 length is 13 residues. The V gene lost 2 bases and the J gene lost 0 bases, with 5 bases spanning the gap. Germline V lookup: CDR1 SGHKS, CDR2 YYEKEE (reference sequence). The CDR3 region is CASSLQPNYGYTF. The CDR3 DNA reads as TGTGCCAGCAGCTTACAGCCTAACTATGGCTACACCTTC.

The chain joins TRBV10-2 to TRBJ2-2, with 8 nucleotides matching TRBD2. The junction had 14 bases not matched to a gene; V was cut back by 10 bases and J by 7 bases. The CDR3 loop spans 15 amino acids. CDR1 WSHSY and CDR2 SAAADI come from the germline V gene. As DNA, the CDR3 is TGCGCCACCGAAGGTACCGGGGGGGCCTTCGGGGAGCTGTTTTTT. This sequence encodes CATEGTGGAFGELFF.

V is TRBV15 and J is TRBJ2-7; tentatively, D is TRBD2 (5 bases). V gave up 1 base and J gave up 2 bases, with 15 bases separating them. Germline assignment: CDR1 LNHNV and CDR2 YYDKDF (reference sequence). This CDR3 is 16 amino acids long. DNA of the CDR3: TGTGCCACCAGCAGAGGAGTAGGCGGGTCAACCTACGAGCAGTACTTC. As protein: CATSRGVGGSTYEQYF.

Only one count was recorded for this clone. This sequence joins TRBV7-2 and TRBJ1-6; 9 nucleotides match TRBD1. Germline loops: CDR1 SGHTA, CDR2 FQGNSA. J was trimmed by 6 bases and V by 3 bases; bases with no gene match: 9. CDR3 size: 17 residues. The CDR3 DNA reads TGTGCCAGCAGCTTTCTCCTGGGACAGGGACGTAATTCACCCCTCCACTTT. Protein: CASSFLLGQGRNSPLHF.

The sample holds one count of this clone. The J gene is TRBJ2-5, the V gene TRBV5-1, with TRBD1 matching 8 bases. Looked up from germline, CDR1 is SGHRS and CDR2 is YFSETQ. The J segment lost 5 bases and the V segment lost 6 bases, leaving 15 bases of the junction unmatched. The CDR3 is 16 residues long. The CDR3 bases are TGCGCCAGCACCCGCGGTGCAGGGGGCTTTGTGGAGACCCAGTACTTC. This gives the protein CASTRGAGGFVETQYF.

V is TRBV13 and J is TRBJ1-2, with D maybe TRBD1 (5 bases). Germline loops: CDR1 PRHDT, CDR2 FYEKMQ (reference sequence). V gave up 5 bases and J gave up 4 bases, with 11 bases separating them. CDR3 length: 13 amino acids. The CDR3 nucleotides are TGTGCCAGCAGCCTCCAAAGGGGCTATGGCTACACCTTC. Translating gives CASSLQRGYGYTF.